Below, 8 T cell receptor beta chains from the same sample are listed, as sequenced in a study of blood T cells in healthy people across ages. Alongside a J-beta primer mix, a sample-barcoded 5' primer served in a second PCR lasting about 7 to 12 cycles. MiXCR was run by TCRdb on the 5' RACE reads, yielding one entry per CDR3 protein. The data contain 1.5 million to 2 million distinct CDR3 sequences, around 50% of them seen just once; the ten biggest clones take up roughly 2.1%. The sequenced sample consisted of blood. These receptors were collected from a woman in her thirties or forties in good health.

The genes are TRBV20-1 and TRBJ2-1; no firm D call. Trimming took 0 bases from V and 8 from J, leaving 17 bases between them. CDR3 length equals 15 residues. Germline CDR1 and CDR2: DFQATT and SNEGSKA (reference sequence). The CDR3 sequence: CSARDLVVSVDEQFF. In DNA form, the CDR3 reads TGCAGTGCTAGAGATTTGGTAGTAAGTGTCGATGAGCAGTTCTTC.

This clonotype was counted between two and nine times. The chain is built from TRBV4-1 and TRBJ1-2; D might be TRBD1 (6 bases). Germline CDR1 is MGHRA and CDR2 is YSYEKL. The V gene lost 3 bases and the J gene lost 7 bases, with 18 bases spanning the gap. This CDR3 is 15 amino acids long. In nucleotides, the CDR3 is TGCGCCAGCAGCCAGGCACAGGGTTACCTGGGTGGCTACACCTTC. This sequence encodes CASSQAQGYLGGYTF.

The genes are TRBV12-3 or TRBV12-4 and TRBJ1-2; D is undetermined. V shed 0 bases and J shed 8 bases, with 16 bases lying between them. CDR3 length equals 15 residues. CDR3 residues: CASSLALGRPRGYTF. The CDR3 bases are TGTGCCAGCAGTTTAGCGCTGGGCAGGCCGCGAGGCTACACCTTC.

The chain couples TRBV6-2 or TRBV6-3 to TRBJ2-5; D assignment may be TRBD1 or TRBD2 (6 bases each). The DNA end is more similar to TRBJ2-1, so the J call may be wrong. The V gene's germline CDR1 is MNHEY and CDR2 SVGEGT. This CDR3 region has 15 residues. As DNA, the CDR3 is TGTGCCAGCTGTTTGCAGGGGAGGTACCAAGAGACCCAGTTCTTC. Translating gives CASCLQGRYQETQFF.

V gene TRBV20-1 combines with J gene TRBJ2-1; 7 nucleotides line up with TRBD2. Germline V gene sequence: CDR1 DFQATT, CDR2 SNEGSKA (reference sequence). The CDR3 extends over 15 amino acids. The trim removed 3 bases at V and 3 bases at J, leaving 8 bases unmatched. CDR3 nucleotide sequence: TGCAGTGCTAGCTTTCGAGCGGGACTCTACAATGAGCAGTTCTTC. Its translation: CSASFRAGLYNEQFF.

This sequence joins TRBV28 and TRBJ2-7; D is ambiguous. Per germline, CDR1 MDHEN and CDR2 SYDVKM. CDR3 length: 15 amino acids. V was cut by 6 bases and J by 1 base, with 16 bases left in between. The CDR3 bases are TGTGCCAGCAGACCCTCAGACGGGTTATCCTACGAGCAGTACTTC. This codes for CASRPSDGLSYEQYF.

The chain is built from TRBV20-1 and TRBJ2-7, with 11 bases identical to TRBD1. The DNA end lines up better with TRBJ2-5; the J call may be wrong. CDR1 and CDR2 (germline): DFQATT, SNEGSKA (reference sequence). The CDR3 runs to 14 residues. The CDR3 nucleotides are TGCAGTGCTGGGGACAGGGGGACGGAAGAGACCCAGTACTTC. It translates to CSAGDRGTEETQYF.

This chain links TRBV7-2 with TRBJ2-1; 9 bases map to TRBD1. The CDR3 has 16 residues. The trim removed 1 base at V and 6 bases at J, leaving 7 bases unmatched. Germline CDR1 reads SGHTA; CDR2 reads FQGNSA. The CDR3 DNA sequence: TGTGCCAGCAGCTTAGGGTCGCGACAGGGGGTCAATGAGCAGTTCTTC. It specifies CASSLGSRQGVNEQFF.